This T cell receptor (beta chain) was observed in a study of identical twins. Through template switching, a universal primer site was introduced, and the cDNA contained unique molecular identifiers. TCRdb itself ran the 5' RACE reads through MiXCR, one entry per CDR3 protein. Of a few hundred thousand distinct CDR3 sequences in the sample, nearly 15% were seen once. In this sample, this clonotype turned up many times. Antigen specificity is unknown. The germline V gene encodes CDR1 SGHKS and CDR2 YYEKEE (reference sequence). The CDR3 consists of 16 residues. V shed 2 bases and J 4 bases; nucleotides not matched to a gene: 7. Study results and limitations: When twins shared out-of-frame alpha sequences, those sequences had excess low generation probability. With abundant cord blood beta clonotypes, insertions were fewer; memory repertoires showed no such pattern. Rather than following the same donors, the conclusions depended on cross-sectional statistical analysis.

The same data also went into a second study, on yellow fever vaccine responses in identical twins.

This receptor was taken from a woman aged 18-35 years in good health. Sequenced: CD4+ T cells sorted from blood. The V and J genes are TRBV5-5 and TRBJ2-1, with TRBD2 matching 9 bases. The CDR3 here is CASSLQLAGRYNEQFF. The CDR3 DNA is TGTGCCAGCAGCTTACAACTAGCGGGCCGGTACAATGAGCAGTTCTTC.